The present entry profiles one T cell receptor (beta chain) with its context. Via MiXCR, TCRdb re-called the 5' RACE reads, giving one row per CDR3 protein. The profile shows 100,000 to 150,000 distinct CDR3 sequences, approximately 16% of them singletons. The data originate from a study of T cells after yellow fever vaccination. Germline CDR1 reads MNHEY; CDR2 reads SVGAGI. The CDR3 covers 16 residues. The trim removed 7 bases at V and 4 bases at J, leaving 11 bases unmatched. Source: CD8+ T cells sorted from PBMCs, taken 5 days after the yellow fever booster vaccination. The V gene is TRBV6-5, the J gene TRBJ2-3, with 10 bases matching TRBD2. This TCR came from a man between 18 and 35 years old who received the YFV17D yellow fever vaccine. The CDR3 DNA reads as TGTGCCAGCAAAAAACAAGCGGGGGGGCTTTCAGATACGCAGTATTTT. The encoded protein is CASKKQAGGLSDTQYF.